The clone carrying this T cell receptor (beta chain) was recorded once. The data were obtained in a study of shared T cell receptors in the human thymus. Germline V gene sequence: CDR1 SEHNR, CDR2 FQNEAQ (reference sequence). With V trimmed by 5 bases and J by 4 bases, 9 bases remained unmatched. This CDR3 is built from 15 residues. The assay was immunoSEQ multiplex PCR, and TCRdb's table has in-frame clones only and misses some. There are about 660,000 clones in the sample; 80% to 90% occur only once, and under 0.01% lies in the top ten. These data also featured in a second study, about human thymus T cells. From that study: Thymic resections from corrective heart surgery supplied the tissue. Blood and thymic repertoires both appeared biased in V and J gene usage.

The chain couples TRBV7-9 to TRBJ2-7; 9 positions match TRBD2. The receptor's source is a boy younger than two with a congenital heart defect. The sequenced sample consisted of thymocytes. The CDR3: CASSPGLAYRYEQYF. The DNA for the CDR3 is TGTGCCAGCAGCCCAGGACTAGCGTACAGGTACGAGCAGTACTTC.